Only one count was recorded for the clone carrying this TCR beta chain. These data come from a study of blood T cell repertoires in COVID-19. Study details: The United States, Italy and Spain provided the acute and convalescent COVID-19 samples. From T cells, B-cell-depleted T cells, or PBMCs came the material, which was cDNA or gDNA.

Looked up from germline, CDR1 is LNHDA and CDR2 is SQIVND (reference sequence). This CDR3 is built from 15 residues. With V trimmed by 4 bases and J by 5 bases, 6 bases remained unmatched. Original handling: Estimation of nucleated cell counts was performed using reference gene primer amplification. TCRdb's table, derived via immunoSEQ multiplex PCR, lists solely in-frame clones and lacks some. From that table come the V and J calls and clone size; the DNA was used to work out D and trimming. The top ten clones hold over 15% of a sample with some 180,000 clones, roughly 84% of them seen once. Patients from Seattle were sampled longitudinally, starting during active infection.

The chain combines TRBV19 with TRBJ2-1, with 9 positions matching TRBD2. This TCR derives from a man in his fifties with COVID-19, enrolled during active disease. Sequencing input: peripheral blood. The CDR3 reads CASSKLAGGDNEQFF. CDR3 DNA: TGTGCCAGTAGTAAACTAGCGGGTGGGGACAATGAGCAGTTCTTC.